This entry concerns a single T cell receptor (beta chain). Its specificity is unknown. In the PCR, 60 Vbeta and 13 Jbeta primers were used. The method was immunoSEQ multiplex PCR; TCRdb's version includes in-frame clones alone and lacks a portion of them. The table records 150,000 to 200,000 clones, roughly 80% of them present only once. Germline V gene lookup returns CDR1 KGHSH and CDR2 LQKENI. CDR3 size: 11 residues. Trimming shortened V by 9 bases and J by 6 bases, and 11 bases separated the two germline ends. The sample belongs to a study of cytomegalovirus exposure and HLA in healthy donors. Study observations and caveats: A previous analysis found most TCR beta V segments productive roughly 87% or roughly 30% of the time. Association of a missense DCLRE1C variant with TCR beta V- and J-gene trimming was reported in a later analysis.

This clonotype was sampled from a male donor in good health and CMV-seropositive. The chain carries TRBV18 and TRBJ1-1; D not resolved. The sequenced sample consisted of PBMCs. CDR3 sequence reads: CASSMRAEAFF. The CDR3 DNA is TGTGCCAGTTCCATGAGAGCTGAAGCTTTCTTT.